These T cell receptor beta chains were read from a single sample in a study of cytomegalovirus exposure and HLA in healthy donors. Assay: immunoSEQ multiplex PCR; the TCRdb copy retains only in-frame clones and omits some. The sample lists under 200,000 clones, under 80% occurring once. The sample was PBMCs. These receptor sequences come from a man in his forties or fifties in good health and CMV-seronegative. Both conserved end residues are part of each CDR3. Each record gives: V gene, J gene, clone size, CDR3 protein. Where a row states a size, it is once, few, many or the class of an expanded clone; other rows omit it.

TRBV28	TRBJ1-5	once	CASSLLRQGLNPQHF
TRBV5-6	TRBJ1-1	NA	CASSRGGATFF
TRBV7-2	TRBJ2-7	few	CASSLVVGASYEQYF
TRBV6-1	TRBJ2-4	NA	CASSEGRGGKNIQYF
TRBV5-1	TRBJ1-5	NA	CASSLLEGGLPQHF
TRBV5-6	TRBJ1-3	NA	CASSPGTGVVSGNTIYF
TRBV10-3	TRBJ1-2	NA	CAIMGTGLNYGYTF
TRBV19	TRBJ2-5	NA	CASSDRLAGGKETQYF
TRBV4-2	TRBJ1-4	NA	CASSQGGDGNNEKLFF
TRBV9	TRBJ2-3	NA	CASSVVGGVFTDTQYF
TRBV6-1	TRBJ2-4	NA	CASSGSGTGGSKNIQYF
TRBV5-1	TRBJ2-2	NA	CASRETAYTGELFF
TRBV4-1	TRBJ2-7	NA	CASSQAARGLEQYF
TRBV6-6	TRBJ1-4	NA	CASSYSGGYGEKLFF
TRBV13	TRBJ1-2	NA	CASSLRGYSDGYTF
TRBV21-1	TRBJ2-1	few	CASRTHIRSYPNEQFF
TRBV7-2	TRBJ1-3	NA	CASSLVLDTGGAGNTIYF
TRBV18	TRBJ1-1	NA	CASSPPGATEAFF
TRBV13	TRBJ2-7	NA	CASSFSGYGDEQYF
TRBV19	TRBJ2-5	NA	CASSSLAGLMETQYF
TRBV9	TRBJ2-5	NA	CASSVEKGGLYGAQYF
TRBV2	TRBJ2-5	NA	CASTLGGAGETQYF